This is a list of T cell receptor beta chains from one sample in a study of blood T cell repertoires in COVID-19. Profiling relied on immunoSEQ multiplex PCR, and the TCRdb table lists in-frame clones only, not all of them. This sample carries 250,000 to 350,000 clones, about 85% of them seen once, and the ten largest clones take under 6%. Sequenced material: PBMCs or T cells enriched from blood (not recorded which). The receptors originated from a woman between 25 and 40 years old who had recovered from COVID-19. CDR3s include the opening cysteine and the closing phenylalanine or tryptophan. Fields, in order: clone size, J gene, V gene, D gene, CDR3 DNA, CDR3 protein. A D gene is named only where the DNA matches it firmly. Rows give clone size only sometimes, using once, few, many, or a class for an expanded clone.

abundance: .; j_gene: TRBJ1-6; v_gene: TRBV15; d_gene: .; CDR3nt: TGTGCCACCAGCCGGCGGGATTCACCCCTCCACTTT; CDR3aa: CATSRRDSPLHF
abundance: .; j_gene: TRBJ2-1; v_gene: TRBV2; d_gene: TRBD1; CDR3nt: TGTGCCAGCAGTGTTCTCCAGACAGGGCAGCAGTTCTTC; CDR3aa: CASSVLQTGQQFF
abundance: .; j_gene: TRBJ1-1; v_gene: TRBV30; d_gene: .; CDR3nt: TGTGCCCAAGGCGACAGTCGAACTGAAGCTTTCTTT; CDR3aa: CAQGDSRTEAFF
abundance: .; j_gene: TRBJ1-4; v_gene: TRBV4-3; d_gene: TRBD1; CDR3nt: TGCGCCAGCAGCCAAAGTTGGATAACAGGGGGCCAGGGTGAAAAACTGTTTTTT; CDR3aa: CASSQSWITGGQGEKLFF
abundance: .; j_gene: TRBJ1-1; v_gene: TRBV6-5; d_gene: .; CDR3nt: TGTGCCAGCAGTTACGGAACCGGAGGGAACACTGAAGCTTTCTTT; CDR3aa: CASSYGTGGNTEAFF
abundance: .; j_gene: TRBJ1-2; v_gene: TRBV10-3; d_gene: TRBD1; CDR3nt: TGTGCCATCAGTGAGGCAACAGGGGTCATATATGGCTACACCTTC; CDR3aa: CAISEATGVIYGYTF
abundance: .; j_gene: TRBJ2-5; v_gene: TRBV5-1; d_gene: TRBD2; CDR3nt: TGCGCCAGCAGCTTGGGACTAGCGGGGGAGACCCAGTACTTC; CDR3aa: CASSLGLAGETQYF
abundance: .; j_gene: TRBJ1-2; v_gene: TRBV27; d_gene: TRBD1; CDR3nt: TGTGCCAGCAGTTTATCGGGATCCGGGACAGGGGTCGGCTACACCTTC; CDR3aa: CASSLSGSGTGVGYTF
abundance: .; j_gene: TRBJ2-2; v_gene: TRBV3-1/TRBV3-2; d_gene: TRBD2; CDR3nt: TGTGCCAGCAGCCACCCGGGACCGGGAGGGGGAGGCACCGGGGAGCTGTTTTTT; CDR3aa: CASSHPGPGGGGTGELFF
abundance: once; j_gene: TRBJ1-1; v_gene: TRBV19; d_gene: TRBD1; CDR3nt: TGTGCCAGTTCTCAGGGGGGTGGTACTGAAGCTTTCTTT; CDR3aa: CASSQGGGTEAFF
abundance: .; j_gene: TRBJ1-4; v_gene: TRBV7-2; d_gene: TRBD1; CDR3nt: TGTGCCAGCAGCTCAAACAGGGGAGGAGATGAAAAACTGTTTTTT; CDR3aa: CASSSNRGGDEKLFF
abundance: .; j_gene: TRBJ2-3; v_gene: TRBV5-8; d_gene: .; CDR3nt: TGTGCCAGTGCTTGGGGGGGCCGGGGGTATTTT; CDR3aa: CASAWGGRGYF
abundance: .; j_gene: TRBJ1-1; v_gene: TRBV25-1; d_gene: TRBD1; CDR3nt: TGTGCCAGCAGTTCACAGGGGCACATAGCTTTCTTT; CDR3aa: CASSSQGHIAFF
abundance: .; j_gene: TRBJ1-2; v_gene: TRBV18; d_gene: .; CDR3nt: TGTGCCAGCTCATTCAGGGGTGAGGCGTCTGGCTACACCTTC; CDR3aa: CASSFRGEASGYTF
abundance: .; j_gene: TRBJ1-3; v_gene: TRBV3-1/TRBV3-2; d_gene: .; CDR3nt: TGTGCCAGCAGCCAAGATACCCAGACTGGGTCCACTGGAAACACCATATATTTT; CDR3aa: CASSQDTQTGSTGNTIYF
abundance: .; j_gene: TRBJ1-2; v_gene: TRBV2; d_gene: TRBD1; CDR3nt: TGTGCCAGCAGCCCACAGGGGGGGAACTATGGCTACACCTTC; CDR3aa: CASSPQGGNYGYTF
abundance: .; j_gene: TRBJ2-2; v_gene: TRBV9; d_gene: TRBD2; CDR3nt: TGTGCCAGCGGTAATAGCGGGGGCACCGGGGAGCTGTTTTTT; CDR3aa: CASGNSGGTGELFF
abundance: .; j_gene: TRBJ1-3; v_gene: TRBV9; d_gene: .; CDR3nt: TGTGCCAGCAGCGTGGGGCAGTCTGGAAACACCATATATTTT; CDR3aa: CASSVGQSGNTIYF
abundance: once; j_gene: TRBJ2-2; v_gene: TRBV19; d_gene: .; CDR3nt: TGTGCCAGTAGTATGGGACCCGGGGGTCCCGGGGAGCTGTTTTTT; CDR3aa: CASSMGPGGPGELFF
abundance: .; j_gene: TRBJ2-2; v_gene: TRBV9; d_gene: .; CDR3nt: TGTGCCAGCAGCGTAGTTTCTTACATCACCGGGGAGCTGTTTTTT; CDR3aa: CASSVVSYITGELFF
abundance: .; j_gene: TRBJ1-2; v_gene: TRBV23-1; d_gene: .; CDR3nt: TGCGCCAGCAGTTACAGGGATCCCCGAAGTAACTATGGCTACACCTTC; CDR3aa: CASSYRDPRSNYGYTF
abundance: .; j_gene: TRBJ2-1; v_gene: TRBV10-3; d_gene: TRBD2; CDR3nt: TGTGCCATCAGTGATTACGAGCGGGGGGGCCTCGATGAGCAGTTCTTC; CDR3aa: CAISDYERGGLDEQFF
abundance: .; j_gene: TRBJ2-7; v_gene: TRBV23-1; d_gene: TRBD1; CDR3nt: TGCGCCAGCAGTCAACTCGACAGGGTTCCCTACGAGCAGTACTTC; CDR3aa: CASSQLDRVPYEQYF
abundance: .; j_gene: TRBJ1-5; v_gene: TRBV3-1/TRBV3-2; d_gene: .; CDR3nt: TGTGCCAGCAGCCAAGAAGTTGGCCGGGGGCCCCAGCATTTT; CDR3aa: CASSQEVGRGPQHF
abundance: .; j_gene: TRBJ2-7; v_gene: TRBV5-1; d_gene: .; CDR3nt: TGCGCCAGCAGCTCAGGCCTCTACGAGCAGTACTTC; CDR3aa: CASSSGLYEQYF
abundance: .; j_gene: TRBJ1-6; v_gene: TRBV5-8; d_gene: .; CDR3nt: TGTGCCAGCAGAAGATCTGTCGACGGGAGTACCTATAATTCACCCCTCCACTTT; CDR3aa: CASRRSVDGSTYNSPLHF
abundance: .; j_gene: TRBJ1-5; v_gene: TRBV29-1; d_gene: .; CDR3nt: TGCAGCGTTGAAGGGGTTAGCGGGCAGCCCCAGCATTTT; CDR3aa: CSVEGVSGQPQHF
abundance: few; j_gene: TRBJ2-7; v_gene: TRBV14; d_gene: .; CDR3nt: TGTGCCAGCAGCCTACTCCGGGGGAAGTACGAGCAGTACTTC; CDR3aa: CASSLLRGKYEQYF
abundance: .; j_gene: TRBJ2-7; v_gene: TRBV5-1; d_gene: .; CDR3nt: TGCGCCAGCAGGTGGGGGTCGGAGGGCGAGCAGTACTTC; CDR3aa: CASRWGSEGEQYF
abundance: .; j_gene: TRBJ1-2; v_gene: TRBV21-1; d_gene: .; CDR3nt: TGTGCCAGCAGCAACAAAGACAGCGATCCTAACTATGGCTACACCTTC; CDR3aa: CASSNKDSDPNYGYTF
abundance: .; j_gene: TRBJ1-6; v_gene: TRBV7-9; d_gene: .; CDR3nt: TGTGCCAGCAGCCTAGGGTCGGTTTCACCCCTCCACTTT; CDR3aa: CASSLGSVSPLHF
abundance: .; j_gene: TRBJ2-5; v_gene: TRBV9; d_gene: TRBD1; CDR3nt: TGTGCCAGCAGCACCAGCGGACAGGGAGGAGAGACCCAGTACTTC; CDR3aa: CASSTSGQGGETQYF
abundance: .; j_gene: TRBJ2-5; v_gene: TRBV18; d_gene: TRBD2; CDR3nt: TGTGCCAGCCACAGGACTAGCCAAGAGACCCAGTACTTC; CDR3aa: CASHRTSQETQYF
abundance: .; j_gene: TRBJ2-1; v_gene: TRBV12-3/TRBV12-4; d_gene: .; CDR3nt: TGTGCCAGCAGTATACAGGGATTTGAGCAGTTCTTC; CDR3aa: CASSIQGFEQFF
abundance: .; j_gene: TRBJ2-1; v_gene: TRBV7-8; d_gene: TRBD1; CDR3nt: TGTGCCAGCAGCCCTGACAGGGGCAATGAGCAGTTCTTC; CDR3aa: CASSPDRGNEQFF
abundance: .; j_gene: TRBJ1-1; v_gene: TRBV5-5; d_gene: TRBD1; CDR3nt: TGTGCCAGCTCCGGACAGGGGGACACTGAAGCTTTCTTT; CDR3aa: CASSGQGDTEAFF
abundance: .; j_gene: TRBJ2-7; v_gene: TRBV5-4; d_gene: TRBD1; CDR3nt: TGTGCCAGCAACATACAGGGGAACATCGACGAGCAGTACTTC; CDR3aa: CASNIQGNIDEQYF
abundance: .; j_gene: TRBJ2-1; v_gene: TRBV14; d_gene: TRBD1; CDR3nt: TGTGCCAGCAGCCAGCCGGGACAGGGTTCCTACAATGAGCAGTTCTTC; CDR3aa: CASSQPGQGSYNEQFF
abundance: few; j_gene: TRBJ2-3; v_gene: TRBV11-2; d_gene: TRBD2; CDR3nt: TGTGCCAGCAGTCGGACTAGCGGGGGGGCTAGGGCAGATACGCAGTATTTT; CDR3aa: CASSRTSGGARADTQYF
abundance: .; j_gene: TRBJ1-1; v_gene: TRBV19; d_gene: TRBD1; CDR3nt: TGTGCCAGTAGCAAAGACAGGGGTGTCACTGAAGCTTTCTTT; CDR3aa: CASSKDRGVTEAFF
abundance: .; j_gene: TRBJ1-1; v_gene: TRBV21-1; d_gene: .; CDR3nt: TGTGCCAGCAGGGAAGGTGCGGGCACTGAAGCTTTCTTT; CDR3aa: CASREGAGTEAFF
abundance: .; j_gene: TRBJ1-4; v_gene: TRBV30; d_gene: .; CDR3nt: TGTGCCTGGAGTGCACAGGCTAATGAAAAACTGTTTTTT; CDR3aa: CAWSAQANEKLFF
abundance: .; j_gene: TRBJ1-5; v_gene: TRBV23-1; d_gene: .; CDR3nt: TGCGCCACCCACGGGCGCCAGGGCAGTCAGCCCCAGCATTTT; CDR3aa: CATHGRQGSQPQHF
abundance: .; j_gene: TRBJ2-2; v_gene: TRBV19; d_gene: TRBD1; CDR3nt: TGTGCCAGTAGTACGAACAGGGGGTCCGGGGAGCTGTTTTTT; CDR3aa: CASSTNRGSGELFF
abundance: .; j_gene: TRBJ1-1; v_gene: TRBV14; d_gene: .; CDR3nt: TGTGCCAGCAGCCAAGAAGGGACTGGCACTGAAGCTTTCTTT; CDR3aa: CASSQEGTGTEAFF
abundance: .; j_gene: TRBJ2-1; v_gene: TRBV20-1; d_gene: TRBD2; CDR3nt: TGCAGTGCTAGTCCATCCGGGGGGGATGAGCAGTTCTTC; CDR3aa: CSASPSGGDEQFF
abundance: .; j_gene: TRBJ2-5; v_gene: TRBV30; d_gene: TRBD2; CDR3nt: TGTGCCTGGAGTGCTAGCGGGGGGGCCGAGACCCAGTACTTC; CDR3aa: CAWSASGGAETQYF
abundance: once; j_gene: TRBJ1-5; v_gene: TRBV6-2/TRBV6-3; d_gene: TRBD1; CDR3nt: TGTGCCAGCAGCGACAGGGTTGCTCAGCCCCAGCATTTT; CDR3aa: CASSDRVAQPQHF
abundance: .; j_gene: TRBJ1-1; v_gene: TRBV3-1/TRBV3-2; d_gene: TRBD1; CDR3nt: TGTGCCAGCAGCCAAGGTGTGGACAGGGTTTCTGAAGCTTTCTTT; CDR3aa: CASSQGVDRVSEAFF
abundance: .; j_gene: TRBJ1-6; v_gene: TRBV28; d_gene: .; CDR3nt: TGTGCCAGCAGTTTCTCGTCCGCGGCTTCACCCCTCCACTTT; CDR3aa: CASSFSSAASPLHF